The 15 T cell receptor beta chains given below trace back to one sample, sequenced in a study of OX40 agonist ivuxolimab in advanced cancers. Some clones are missing from TCRdb's copy, which holds only in-frame ones; the method was immunoSEQ multiplex PCR. The sample lists around 60,000 clones, about 90% occurring once. The specimen comprised CD4+ or CD8+ T cells sorted from blood, sampled in a trial of the OX40 agonist ivuxolimab. All receptors derive from an adult with an advanced solid tumor such as melanoma, head and neck, liver or kidney cancer.

The V gene is TRBV6-1, the J gene TRBJ1-1, with D tentatively TRBD1 (6 bases). The germline V gene encodes CDR1 MNHNS and CDR2 SASEGT. CDR3 length: 15 residues. V lost 5 bases and J 3 bases, leaving 16 bases between the germline ends. CDR3 coding DNA: TGTGCCAGCAGTCTGGCAGGGGCTCCCTACACTGAAGCTTTCTTT. Translating it yields CASSLAGAPYTEAFF.

This clone came up once. The chain is built from TRBV6-5 and TRBJ1-1; possible D gene TRBD1, 5 bases. Germline CDR1 MNHEY, CDR2 SVGAGI. The CDR3 is 13 residues long. V lost 5 bases and J lost 5, with 12 bases in between. CDR3: CASSAPRGTEAFF. In DNA form, the CDR3 reads TGTGCCAGCAGTGCCCCCCGGGGGACTGAAGCTTTCTTT.

The chain has TRBV4-1 and TRBJ1-4, with unresolved D. Germline V gives CDR1 MGHRA, CDR2 YSYEKL. This CDR3 has 17 amino acids. Trimming took off 4 bases at V and 5 bases at J, with 20 bases between the two ends. The DNA for the CDR3 is TGCGCCAGCAGCCCAGGCCCCGCCCGGGGTTCGAATGAAAAACTGTTTTTT. It specifies CASSPGPARGSNEKLFF.

This clone showed up just once. This chain joins TRBV7-3 and TRBJ2-5; the D is unclear. Germline lookup yields CDR1 SGHTA and CDR2 FQGTGA. V was clipped by 8 bases and J by 2 bases, with 12 bases between them. CDR3 length equals 13 residues. CDR3 loop: CASGSAGQETQYF. CDR3 DNA: TGTGCCAGCGGAAGTGCAGGTCAAGAGACCCAGTACTTC.

The V call is TRBV19, the J call TRBJ2-7, with TRBD2 matching 9 bases. V lost 3 bases and J lost 4; bases outside the gene matches: 13. The CDR3 spans 17 residues. Germline V gene sequence: CDR1 LNHDA, CDR2 SQIVND (reference sequence). The CDR3 spells CASSMWGKAGGLYEQYF. The CDR3 DNA follows: TGTGCCAGTAGTATGTGGGGGAAAGCGGGAGGTCTGTACGAGCAGTACTTC.

The gene calls are TRBV29-1 and TRBJ2-1; TRBD2 aligns across 16 bases. The CDR3 is made up of 17 amino acids. The V gene end was trimmed by 2 bases and the J gene end by 6 bases; junction bases not matched to a gene: 7. Germline CDR1 reads SQVTM; CDR2 reads ANQGSEA. DNA of the CDR3: TGCAGCGTTGAAAGGAGTGGGACTAGCGGGAGGGTCAATGAGCAGTTCTTC. It specifies CSVERSGTSGRVNEQFF.

The chain carries TRBV6-5 and TRBJ1-1, with D perhaps matching TRBD1 (6 bases). Germline V CDR1 and CDR2: MNHEY, SVGAGI. With 6 bases removed from V and 5 bases from J, the gap between germline ends came to 19 bases. The CDR3 is 15 residues long. The CDR3 spells CASSLPGGARTEAFF. The CDR3, as DNA: TGTGCCAGCAGCCTTCCCGGGGGGGCGCGGACTGAAGCTTTCTTT.

The rearrangement joins TRBV5-1 to TRBJ2-2; either TRBD1 or TRBD2 may fit D (5 bases each). The CDR3 spans 15 residues. V was clipped by 5 bases and J by 3 bases, with 14 bases between them. Germline CDR1 and CDR2: SGHRS and YFSETQ. CDR3: CASRRATADTGELFF. The CDR3, as DNA: TGCGCCAGCAGGCGGGCGACAGCGGACACCGGGGAGCTGTTTTTT. The variable domain in full, completed from reference TRBV5-1 and TRBJ2-2, reads KAGVTQTPRYLIKTRGQQVTLSCSPISGHRSVSWYQQTPGQGLQFLFEYFSETQRNKGNFPGRFSGRQFSNSRSEMNVSTLELGDSALYLCASRRATADTGELFFGEGSRLTVL.

V is TRBV7-8 and J is TRBJ2-1, with D unresolved. This CDR3 is 18 amino acids long. Trimming removed 8 bases from V and 1 base from J, with 24 bases in between. In germline, CDR1 is SGHVS, CDR2 FQNEAQ. The CDR3 is CASGYLGGGDLSYNEQFF. The CDR3 bases are TGTGCCAGCGGATATCTTGGCGGCGGCGATTTATCCTACAATGAGCAGTTCTTC.

This rearrangement joins TRBV6-4 to TRBJ2-1, with 13 bases identical to TRBD2. The CDR3 spans 16 residues. Looked up from germline, CDR1 is MRHNA and CDR2 is SNTAGT. V shed 5 bases and J 4 bases; nucleotides not matched to a gene: 5. CDR3 nucleotide sequence: TGTGCCAGCAGTCCCGGGACTAGCGGGAATTACAATGAGCAGTTCTTC. This codes for CASSPGTSGNYNEQFF.

The rearrangement uses TRBV7-2 and TRBJ2-7, with a weak D call TRBD1 (6 bases). CDR3 length: 13 residues. Trimming cost V 4 bases and J 2 bases, with 9 bases left between them. Germline-derived CDR1 and CDR2 are SGHTA and FQGNSA. The CDR3 DNA reads as TGTGCCAGCAGCTCCGGACAGACCTACGAGCAGTACTTC. It specifies CASSSGQTYEQYF.

The chain uses TRBV28 and TRBJ2-5; D uncertain. The CDR3 spans 14 residues. Per germline, CDR1 MDHEN and CDR2 SYDVKM. Trimming took 3 bases from V and 3 from J, leaving 11 bases between them. The CDR3 is CASSFWQKEETQYF. In DNA, the CDR3 is TGTGCCAGCAGTTTCTGGCAGAAAGAAGAGACCCAGTACTTC.

The rearrangement joins TRBV5-6 to TRBJ2-3; 9 bases match TRBD1. This CDR3 spans 15 amino acids. Germline loops: CDR1 SGHDT, CDR2 YYEEEE. The ends lost 0 bases at V and 2 bases at J; junction bases unmatched: 1. CDR3 sequence reads: CASSLGDRATDTQYF. The CDR3 nucleotides read TGTGCCAGCAGCTTGGGGGACAGGGCCACAGATACGCAGTATTTT. The whole variable domain, filled in from reference TRBV5-6 and TRBJ2-3, reads DAGVTQSPTHLIKTRGQQVTLRCSPKSGHDTVSWYQQALGQGPQFIFQYYEEEERQRGNFPDRFSGHQFPNYSSELNVNALLLGDSALYLCASSLGDRATDTQYFGPGTRLTVL.

The V call is TRBV7-3, the J call TRBJ1-1, with TRBD1 as a possible D gene (5 bases). The CDR3 runs 13 residues. The germline V and J ends were trimmed by 4 bases and 3 bases, with 9 bases remaining between them. From germline, CDR1 is SGHTA and CDR2 FQGTGA. The CDR3: CASSSGWDTEAFF. The CDR3 bases are TGTGCCAGCAGCTCAGGGTGGGACACTGAAGCTTTCTTT.

The J gene is TRBJ2-4, the V gene TRBV28, with 8 positions matching TRBD1. The CDR3 is 15 amino acids. V lost 4 bases and J lost 0; bases outside the gene matches: 2. Per the germline V gene, CDR1 is MDHEN and CDR2 is SYDVKM. The CDR3 DNA sequence: TGTGCCAGCAGTTCCAGGGGGCTAGCCAAAAACATTCAGTACTTC. Translation gives CASSSRGLAKNIQYF.